The T cell receptor (beta chain) under discussion was sequenced for a study of CD8+ T cells in alopecia areata. V was shortened by 3 bases and J by 6 bases, with 11 bases between the two germline ends. Germline lookup yields CDR1 GTSNPN and CDR2 SVGIG (reference sequence). CDR3 length: 12 amino acids. It was cDNA, reverse transcribed from extracted RNA, that served as the sequencing template. Produced via immunoSEQ multiplex PCR; TCRdb's table is partial and in-frame only. Counted here are 35,000 to 45,000 clones, 80% to 95% occurring once; the ten biggest clones make up 18%. The sample's treatment: oral pan-JAK inhibitor, 5-10 mg twice daily.

The chain uses TRBV30 and TRBJ1-1; a weak D match, TRBD1 (5 bases). The material was CD8+ T cells sorted from blood, obtained at week 24, from a patient treated with tofacitinib. The TCR sequence derives from a human donor with alopecia areata. CDR3 loop: CAWRGGLAEAFF. DNA of the CDR3: TGTGCCTGGAGGGGGGGGTTGGCTGAAGCTTTCTTT.